The rows below give T cell receptor beta chains drawn from one sample of a study of T cell responses to AZD1222 COVID-19 vaccine. The data were produced by immunoSEQ multiplex PCR, yet TCRdb's version contains in-frame clones alone and is incomplete. The repertoire holds 83,000 or so clones, with 80% to 95% as singletons. The source material was peripheral blood, sampled 28 days after the second AZD1222 dose. The receptors stem from an adult who received the AZD1222 COVID-19 vaccine. The CDR3 runs from the conserved cysteine through the conserved F or W. Each record gives: V gene, J gene, clone size, D gene, CDR3 protein, CDR3 DNA. D genes are given only for firm matches. The size of a clone is reported for some rows only, either as once, few or many, or as a class for expanded clones.

>TRBV28|TRBJ1-5|NA|NA
CASSSYQDSQPQHF
TGTGCCAGCAGTTCATATCAGGATAGTCAGCCCCAGCATTTT
>TRBV11-2|TRBJ2-2|NA|NA
CASSLGFSNTGELFF
TGTGCCAGCAGCTTGGGCTTTTCAAACACCGGGGAGCTGTTTTTT
>TRBV5-1|TRBJ2-1|NA|NA
CASSLGRESQFF
TGCGCCAGCAGCTTGGGGAGGGAGAGCCAGTTCTTC
>TRBV7-8|TRBJ2-5|NA|NA
CASSLGGTLQETQYF
TGTGCCAGCAGCTTAGGAGGGACTCTCCAAGAGACCCAGTACTTC
>TRBV7-2|TRBJ2-1|once|NA
CASSPPGQARSYNEQFF
TGTGCCAGCAGCCCGCCCGGTCAAGCGCGCTCCTACAATGAGCAGTTCTTC
>TRBV4-1|TRBJ2-7|NA|TRBD2
CASSQAGLAVSYEQYF
TGCGCCAGCAGCCAAGCGGGACTAGCGGTCTCCTACGAGCAGTACTTC
>TRBV15|TRBJ2-7|NA|TRBD1
CATSTSRRTGGSEQYF
TGTGCCACCAGCACCTCGAGGAGGACAGGGGGCAGCGAGCAGTACTTC
>TRBV28|TRBJ1-2|few|TRBD1
CASSLSRTGLGYTF
TGTGCCAGCAGTTTATCCCGGACAGGGCTTGGCTACACCTTC
>TRBV11-2|TRBJ1-3|NA|NA
CASSLGYVGTIYF
TGTGCCAGCAGCTTAGGTTACGTGGGCACCATATATTTT
>TRBV19|TRBJ1-6|once|NA
CASSMGASPLHF
TGTGCCAGTAGTATGGGCGCCTCACCCCTCCACTTT
>TRBV28|TRBJ1-5|NA|NA
CASSLIGNLDQPQHF
TGTGCCAGCAGTTTAATAGGGAACCTGGATCAGCCCCAGCATTTT
>TRBV6-2/TRBV6-3|TRBJ2-4|NA|TRBD2
CASSPLGTSGKNIQYF
TGTGCCAGCAGCCCCTTAGGGACTAGCGGGAAAAACATTCAGTACTTC
>TRBV23-1|TRBJ2-7|NA|TRBD1
CASSPGQGPIRGESYEQYF
TGCGCCAGCAGTCCTGGACAGGGTCCGATCCGCGGTGAATCCTACGAGCAGTACTTC
>TRBV3-1/TRBV3-2|TRBJ2-5|NA|NA
CASSPPNQETQYF
TGTGCCAGCAGCCCACCTAACCAAGAGACCCAGTACTTC
>TRBV5-1|TRBJ2-5|NA|TRBD1
CASSLSTGYETQYF
TGCGCCAGCAGCTTGTCGACAGGGTATGAGACCCAGTACTTC
>TRBV9|TRBJ2-1|NA|NA
CASSPRLVVTSEQFF
TGTGCCAGCAGCCCCCGACTAGTCGTCACAAGTGAGCAGTTCTTC
>TRBV7-2|TRBJ2-3|NA|NA
CASINWGGAADTQYF
TGTGCCAGCATCAATTGGGGGGGGGCGGCAGATACGCAGTATTTT
>TRBV5-4|TRBJ2-2|NA|TRBD2
CASSYRGRTLTGELFF
TGTGCCAGCAGCTATCGCGGGAGGACACTCACCGGGGAGCTGTTTTTT
>TRBV28|TRBJ2-3|NA|TRBD2
CASSLAGAEADTQYF
TGTGCCAGCAGTCTAGCGGGAGCTGAGGCAGATACGCAGTATTTT
>TRBV5-4|TRBJ2-7|NA|TRBD1
CASSSGTGAPYEQYF
TGTGCCAGCAGTTCCGGGACAGGGGCGCCCTACGAGCAGTACTTC
>TRBV19|TRBJ1-2|NA|NA
CASTRGSGPRRDGYTF
TGTGCCAGTACTCGGGGGTCGGGACCCCGGAGGGACGGCTACACCTTC
>TRBV2|TRBJ2-1|NA|TRBD2
CASRSGLAGYNEQFF
TGTGCCAGCAGGTCCGGACTAGCGGGATACAATGAGCAGTTCTTC
>TRBV2|TRBJ2-7|once|NA
CASTHRGSYEQYF
TGTGCCAGCACGCATCGGGGGTCCTACGAGCAGTACTTC
>TRBV28|TRBJ2-3|NA|TRBD2
CASSRTSGSDTQYF
TGTGCCAGCAGCCGGACTAGCGGGTCAGATACGCAGTATTTT
>TRBV6-5|TRBJ1-6|once|NA
CASSSRGSPLHF
TGTGCCAGCAGCTCGCGGGGCTCACCCCTCCACTTT
>TRBV27|TRBJ2-7|NA|NA
CASSSLDRSYEQYF
TGTGCCAGCAGTTCCCTCGACAGGTCCTACGAGCAGTACTTC
>TRBV9|TRBJ2-7|NA|NA
CASSAEGVGLPGLRQYF
TGTGCCAGCAGCGCGGAAGGGGTGGGACTCCCGGGTCTTCGGCAGTACTTC
>TRBV19|TRBJ1-5|NA|NA
CASSIFQGGSNQPQHF
TGTGCCAGTAGTATCTTCCAGGGAGGTAGCAATCAGCCCCAGCATTTT
>TRBV3-1/TRBV3-2|TRBJ1-3|NA|NA
CASSQVDSGNTIYF
TGTGCCAGCAGCCAAGTCGACAGTGGAAACACCATATATTTT